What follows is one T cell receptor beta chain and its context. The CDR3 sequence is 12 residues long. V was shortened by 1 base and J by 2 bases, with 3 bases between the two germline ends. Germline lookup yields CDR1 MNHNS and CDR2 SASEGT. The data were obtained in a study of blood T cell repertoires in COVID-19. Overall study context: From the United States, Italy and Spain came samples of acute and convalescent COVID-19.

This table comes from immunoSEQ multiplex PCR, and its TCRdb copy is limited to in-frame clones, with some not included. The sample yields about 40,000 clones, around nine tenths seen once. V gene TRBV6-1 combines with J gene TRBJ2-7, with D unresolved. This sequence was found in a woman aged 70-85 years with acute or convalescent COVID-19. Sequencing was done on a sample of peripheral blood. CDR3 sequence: CASSEVTYEQYV. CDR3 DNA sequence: TGTGCCAGCAGTGAAGTAACCTACGAGCAGTACGTC.